The entry that follows covers one TCR beta chain sequence. Its antigen is not known. This record belongs to a study of post-analysis software for immune sequencing data. Findings and limits, study-wide: Significantly lower normalized Chao1 diversity was found in patients with multiple sclerosis relative to controls.

Prepared libraries of TCR beta cDNA carried unique molecular identifiers. There were roughly 0.9 to 10 million T cells, and around 500,000 cDNA molecules came from them. TCRdb reprocessed the PCR reads with MiXCR, giving one entry per CDR3 protein. The data contain fewer than 550,000 distinct CDR3 sequences, approximately 31% of them singletons. The sequenced sample consisted of blood. This receptor was taken from a girl aged 2-17 years with multiple sclerosis.

The DNA of the CDR3 is TGTGCCAGCAGCTTTACCGACCGCACCTACGAGCAGTACTTC. It encodes CASSFTDRTYEQYF. V usage is TRBV7-9 and J usage is TRBJ2-7; D ambiguous. Germline lookup yields CDR1 SEHNR and CDR2 FQNEAQ (reference sequence). V lost 3 bases and J 2 bases, leaving 11 bases between the germline ends. The CDR3 loop spans 14 amino acids.